This T cell receptor (beta chain) derives from a study of STAT5B mutations in CD4+ large granular lymphocyte leukemia. Controls came from buffy coats of healthy blood donors. General study findings and limits: Approximately 25% of private leukemic clonotypes occurred rarely in other patients' non-leukemic repertoires. Without putative leukemic clones, patient CD4-sorted repertoires remained more clonal than healthy CD4+ repertoires.

Generated by immunoSEQ multiplex PCR, the TCRdb table keeps only in-frame clones and is missing some. The repertoire includes tens of thousands of clones, about 82% of them detected once, and 1% to 1.5% sits in the top ten. V was shortened by 4 bases and J by 6 bases, with 10 bases between the two germline ends. The germline gives CDR1 MRHNA, CDR2 SNTAGT. The CDR3 spans 13 residues. On this clone itself: What it binds is not known.

The sequencing sample was made of CD4+ T cells from blood buffy coats. The V and J genes are TRBV6-4 and TRBJ1-5; D unclear. The clonotype was recovered from a human donor in good health. CDR3 sequence: CASSVAAGQPQHF. CDR3 sequence (DNA): TGTGCCAGCAGTGTCGCGGCGGGTCAGCCCCAGCATTTT.